The present TCR beta chain was sequenced within a study of cytomegalovirus exposure and HLA in healthy donors. Study outcomes and limitations: Many donors carried some public TCRs, although rarity characterized most TCR sequences. Reported findings show TCR beta sequences accurately forecast HLA-A and HLA-B alleles in most subjects.

Points on this clone: Its cognate antigen is unknown.

With 3 bases clipped from V and 4 bases from J, the junction kept 4 bases outside the gene matches. The CDR3 covers 15 residues. Per the germline V gene, CDR1 is SGDLS and CDR2 is YYNGEE. The PCR was carried out with 60 Vbeta primers and 13 Jbeta primers. The method was immunoSEQ multiplex PCR; TCRdb's version includes in-frame clones alone and lacks a portion of them. Its table lists roughly 36,000 clones. The rearrangement links TRBV9 to TRBJ2-1; 10 nucleotides match TRBD2. The sample comprised PBMCs. This TCR was sampled from a woman in her twenties or thirties in good health and CMV-seropositive. The CDR3 coding sequence is TGTGCCAGCAGCGCCGGACTAGCGGTATACAATGAGCAGTTCTTC. This codes for CASSAGLAVYNEQFF.